A single T cell receptor beta chain is shown here with its context. Its specific antigen is unknown. No quality values exist for individual bases; no much larger clone is one base distant. Whole blood was collected in K2EDTA tubes by collaborating institutions according to the institutions' own protocols. For TCRbeta analysis, collaborators shipped samples as frozen whole blood, isolated PBMCs, or DNA extracted from either of those sample types. This sample is part of a study of blood T cell repertoires in COVID-19 (dated by TCRdb to the early 2020s). For context, the study as a whole: The collaborator samples originated in the United States, Italy and Spain and spanned the acute and convalescent phases of COVID-19. The material from the prospective study consisted of cDNA or gDNA derived from T cells, B-cell-depleted T cells, or PBMCs. Deeply sampled blood TCRbeta repertoires from subjects exposed to, actively infected with, or recovered from COVID-19 were included in the dataset. A freely available public database, intended as a resource for researchers studying the immune response to SARS-CoV-2, is where the repertoires were released. The samples were drawn from two sources: the first 160 participants of the ongoing ImmuneRACE study, and 1,200 or so subjects contributed by 6 global collaborators. Nearly every sample came with metadata listing a de-identified subject ID, COVID-19 status, age in years and sex. Where HLA class I and class II types were available, the types were taken from metadata supplied by the sample provider, not from assay-based typing.

The research as a whole found: The amount of clinical and demographic metadata varied by source and participant and was provided uncurated.

Measured from the cysteine to the phenylalanine, the CDR3 is 14 residues long. The kept DNA is CDR3 alone, 42 bases in frame from the first base. V is reduced by 1 base and J by 6 bases, leaving a spacing of 12 bases between them. The germline V gene (reference sequence) supplies CDR1 LNHNV and CDR2 YYDKDF. TCRbeta CDR3 regions were amplified from genomic DNA by means of the immunoSEQ Assay, a bias-controlled multiplex PCR. The study's processing was this. The number of nucleated cells in each sample was estimated from the amplification of reference gene primers within the assay. Sequence reads were collapsed and filtered to measure the absolute abundance of every unique TCRbeta CDR3 rearrangement. Productive Simpson clonality was computed per sample as the square root of Simpson's diversity index over productive rearrangements. The table comes from immuneACCESS by way of TCRdb, which keeps in-frame sequences with V and J called. Part of the clones is missing from these tables; in studies checked, under half for an unresolved V gene and the rest for unknown reasons. D and trimming come from the DNA, and the V and J calls and clone size come from that table. The sample profile shows about 81,000 clones; about 95% of them were found once. The top ten clonotypes cover approximately 4.3% of the sample.

Sequences were obtained from peripheral blood. Here the chain combines TRBV15 and TRBJ2-5, with the D gene call left open. This sequence originates from a human donor with active COVID-19. The donor label of this sample is uncertain. Here is the DNA: TGTGCCACCAGCAGAGGCGACATTACGAAGACCCAGTACTTC. Its protein is CATSRGDITKTQYF. Beyond the CDR3, the reference TRBV15 and TRBJ2-5 genes provide the residues; the full variable domain reads: DAMVIQNPRYQVTQFGKPVTLSCSQTLNHNVMYWYQQKSSQAPKLLFHYYDKDFNNEADTPDNFQSRRPNTSFCFLDIRSPGLGDTAMYLCATSRGDITKTQYFGPGTRLLVL.